One sample yielded the 23 T cell receptor beta chains listed below, sequenced in a study of blood T cells in healthy people across ages. With a J-beta primer mix and a sample-barcoded 5' primer, a second PCR ran about 7 to 12 cycles. From the 5' RACE reads, TCRdb called clonotypes with MiXCR, one entry per CDR3 protein. The sample consists of about 1.8 million distinct CDR3 sequences, about 50% of them appearing once. Sequencing used blood. The receptor source for this set is a woman in her forties in good health.

This sequence joins TRBV20-1 and TRBJ2-1; 8 bases map to TRBD2. There are 12 residues in the CDR3. Looked up from germline, CDR1 is DFQATT and CDR2 is SNEGSKA (reference sequence). Trimming took 3 bases from V and 10 from J; bases not matched to a gene: 5. CDR3 DNA sequence: TGCAGTGCTAGCGGGGGGGCGTCCGAGCAGTTCTTC. This sequence encodes CSASGGASEQFF.

V usage is TRBV29-1 and J usage is TRBJ1-1; 8 positions match TRBD1. Trimming took 7 bases from V and 4 from J; bases not matched to a gene: 8. The CDR3 consists of 13 residues. The germline gives CDR1 SQVTM, CDR2 ANQGSEA. CDR3 DNA sequence: TGCAGCGCCCGGAATACAGGGGGCACTGAAGCTTTCTTT. Its protein is CSARNTGGTEAFF.

The gene calls are TRBV6-5 and TRBJ2-7, with a weak D call TRBD2 (6 bases). The germline V gene has CDR1 MNHEY and CDR2 SVGAGI. V was pared by 0 bases and J by 2 bases, with 14 bases between. This CDR3 has 16 residues. The CDR3 bases are TGTGCCAGCAGTTACTCTGCCGCGGGGTCCCCCTACGAGCAGTACTTC. Protein product: CASSYSAAGSPYEQYF.

As for this clonotype: Germline and junction disagree at one end, which may indicate a read error. CDR3 sequence reads: CASSSTLSGANILTF. For the CDR3, the DNA is TGTGCCAGCAGCTCCACTCTCTCTGGGGCCAACATCCTGACTTTC. The chain uses TRBV7-3 and TRBJ2-6; possible D gene TRBD1, 5 bases. There are 15 residues in the CDR3. CDR1 SGHTA and CDR2 FQGTGA come from the germline V gene.

The J gene is TRBJ1-1, the V gene TRBV7-6, with 7 bases matching TRBD1. The germline V gene has CDR1 SGHVS and CDR2 FNYEAQ. This CDR3 is 17 amino acids long. The J segment lost 5 bases and the V segment lost 2 bases, leaving 14 bases of the junction unmatched. The CDR3 here is CASSLQGGAGKTTEAFF. The DNA of the CDR3 is TGTGCCAGCAGCTTACAGGGGGGGGCGGGAAAGACAACTGAAGCTTTCTTT.

V usage is TRBV25-1 and J usage is TRBJ2-2; TRBD1 agrees at 10 bases. Germline V CDR1 and CDR2: MGHDK, SYGVNS. The CDR3 has 15 residues. V shed 5 bases, J shed 7 bases, and the junction held 7 bases outside the gene matches. CDR3 DNA: TGTGCCAGCAGTACCGGGACAGGGGCGGTCGGGGAGCTGTTTTTT. As protein: CASSTGTGAVGELFF. The full variable domain, completed using reference TRBV25-1 and TRBJ2-2, is EADIYQTPRYLVIGTGKKITLECSQTMGHDKMYWYQQDPGMELHLIHYSYGVNSTEKGDLSSESTVSRIRTEHFPLTLESARPSHTSQYLCASSTGTGAVGELFFGEGSRLTVL.

Written as DNA, the CDR3 is TGTGCCAGCAGCCGGATAGCGGGACGCACAGATACGCAGTATTTT. This encodes CASSRIAGRTDTQYF. The chain carries TRBV7-3 and TRBJ2-3; 8 nucleotides match TRBD2. The CDR3 loop spans 15 amino acids. Germline V CDR1 and CDR2: SGHTA, FQGTGA. Trimming removed 5 bases from V and 1 base from J; junction bases left unmatched: 5.

This clonotype has only a few counts. The CDR3 DNA reads TGCAGTGCTAGGGACACAAGGAGCATCTCCTACAATGAGCAGTTCTTC. Protein sequence: CSARDTRSISYNEQFF. This chain connects TRBV20-1 to TRBJ2-1, with a weak D call TRBD1 (5 bases). CDR1 is DFQATT, CDR2 SNEGSKA, per germline (reference sequence). Trimming stripped 3 bases from V and 0 bases from J, with 15 bases between. CDR3 length equals 16 residues.

Only a few counts were recorded for this clonotype. The chain couples TRBV28 to TRBJ2-7; D is ambiguous. Germline loops: CDR1 MDHEN, CDR2 SYDVKM. This CDR3 contains 17 residues. Trimming left V 1 base short and J 2 bases short, with 18 bases between. The CDR3 here is CASSLSGGRHNPYEQYF. The DNA of the CDR3 is TGTGCCAGCAGTTTATCGGGTGGTCGGCATAACCCCTACGAGCAGTACTTC.

This clonotype was seen a single time. The chain links TRBV4-3 to TRBJ1-4; 10 bases match TRBD1. Germline V gene sequence: CDR1 LGHNA, CDR2 YSLEER. The CDR3 spans 16 residues. Trimming removed 3 bases from V and 5 bases from J; junction bases left unmatched: 6. The CDR3 protein is CASSQAPGQGNEKLFF. The CDR3 coding sequence is TGCGCCAGCAGCCAGGCGCCGGGACAGGGGAATGAAAAACTGTTTTTT.

The chain has TRBV7-2 and TRBJ1-5; 7 bases agree with TRBD1. The CDR3 has 16 residues. The J segment lost 4 bases and the V segment lost 4 bases, leaving 10 bases of the junction unmatched. Germline-derived CDR1 and CDR2 are SGHTA and FQGNSA. The CDR3 sequence: CASSYYQGVGNQPQHF. The CDR3, as DNA: TGTGCCAGCAGCTATTACCAGGGGGTAGGGAATCAGCCCCAGCATTTT.

This clonotype was recorded at least ten times. V usage is TRBV7-2 and J usage is TRBJ2-5; 9 bases map to TRBD1. CDR3 length: 14 amino acids. V lost 5 bases to trimming and J lost 4 bases; unmatched junction nucleotides: 5. CDR1 is SGHTA, CDR2 FQGNSA, per germline. The CDR3 DNA reads TGTGCCAGCAGCCCTACAGGGGGCGCAGAGACCCAGTACTTC. Translation gives CASSPTGGAETQYF.

CDR3 amino acids: CASSPRTGAATNEKLFF. DNA of the CDR3: TGTGCCAGCAGCCCCAGGACAGGGGCTGCAACTAATGAAAAACTGTTTTTT. This chain uses TRBV9 with TRBJ1-4; 9 nucleotides align to TRBD1. J gave up 0 bases and V 4 bases, and 7 bases lay outside the gene matches. This CDR3 is built from 17 residues. Germline-derived CDR1 and CDR2 are SGDLS and YYNGEE.

This clonotype was seen only a few times. This chain links TRBV20-1 with TRBJ2-7, with D possibly matching TRBD2 (6 bases). V was pared by 6 bases and J by 3 bases, with 15 bases between. CDR1 and CDR2 from the germline V gene are DFQATT and SNEGSKA (reference sequence). The CDR3 length is 13 residues. The CDR3 coding sequence is TGCAGTGCAGCCAGGGAGGTATTCTACGAGCAGTACTTC. Its translation: CSAAREVFYEQYF.

Worth noting for this clonotype: This CDR3 fails to terminate in the conserved phenylalanine or tryptophan, so it likely reflects a read error. The chain recombines TRBV10-3 with TRBJ2-7, with 13 bases that match TRBD2. The CDR3 is 17 amino acids. CDR1 ENHRY and CDR2 SYGVKD come from the germline V gene. The V and J ends lost 7 bases and 0 bases, in that order; junction bases with no gene match: 9. The CDR3 nucleotides read TGTGCCATCATGGGTACTAGCGGGGGGGCCAGCTCCTACGAGCAGTACTTA. Translation gives CAIMGTSGGASSYEQYL.

J is TRBJ1-5 and V is TRBV7-9; no firm D call. V shed 7 bases and J shed 11 bases, with 15 bases lying between them. Germline CDR1 reads SEHNR; CDR2 reads FQNEAQ (reference sequence). CDR3 length equals 12 residues. CDR3 nucleotides: TGTGCCAGCAACTCACCCCAAGGAACCCAGCATTTT. It codes for CASNSPQGTQHF.

A few counts support this clonotype. V gene TRBV2 combines with J gene TRBJ2-4; no clear D. The CDR3 loop spans 16 amino acids. The germline gives CDR1 SNHLY, CDR2 FYNNEI. V was clipped by 6 bases and J by 2 bases, with 17 bases between them. CDR3 amino acids: CASRDRYGVSKNIQYF. The CDR3 DNA reads as TGTGCCAGCAGGGACCGATATGGGGTATCCAAAAACATTCAGTACTTC. The full variable domain, with the rest looked up from reference TRBV2 and TRBJ2-4, is EPEVTQTPSHQVTQMGQEVILRCVPISNHLYFYWYRQILGQKVEFLVSFYNNEISEKSEIFDDQFSVERPDGSNFTLKIRSTKLEDSAMYFCASRDRYGVSKNIQYFGAGTRLSVL.

This chain uses TRBV24-1 with TRBJ2-3, with 9 positions matching TRBD2. The CDR3 contains 17 residues. V was clipped by 12 bases and J by 0 bases; unmatched bases: 15. Germline CDR1 is KGHDR and CDR2 is SFDVKD. CDR3 amino acids: CAVAGAPLPSSTDTQYF. CDR3 sequence (DNA): TGTGCCGTAGCGGGGGCCCCCTTACCCTCTAGCACAGATACGCAGTATTTT.

This sequence joins TRBV29-1 and TRBJ2-3; 10 positions match TRBD1. CDR1 and CDR2 from the germline V gene are SQVTM and ANQGSEA. The CDR3 has 14 residues. Unmatched junction bases numbered 1, after V lost 3 bases and J lost 1 base. CDR3 residues: CSVDGTGGTDTQYF. The CDR3 nucleotides read TGCAGCGTTGATGGGACAGGGGGCACAGATACGCAGTATTTT.

The J gene is TRBJ2-2, the V gene TRBV15; no clear D. Germline V gene data show CDR1 as LNHNV and CDR2 as YYDKDF (reference sequence). V was clipped by 0 bases and J by 1 base, with 6 bases between them. The CDR3 totals 15 residues. The CDR3 region has the DNA TGTGCCACCAGCAGAGATATGGAGAACACCGGGGAGCTGTTTTTT. Translating it yields CATSRDMENTGELFF.

Only a few counts were recorded for this clonotype. The chain combines TRBV6-2 or TRBV6-3 with TRBJ2-1; D not resolved. Germline CDR1 and CDR2: MNHEY and SVGEGT. The V and J ends lost 3 bases and 6 bases respectively, with 6 bases between them. This CDR3 spans 12 amino acids. CDR3 sequence reads: CASSYLLNEQFF. In nucleotides, the CDR3 is TGTGCCAGCAGTTATCTCCTCAATGAGCAGTTCTTC.

There are a few counts of this clonotype. The chain employs TRBV27 and TRBJ2-5; D might be TRBD1 (6 bases). Trimming took off 7 bases at V and 5 bases at J, with 14 bases between the two ends. Per germline, CDR1 MNHEY and CDR2 SMNVEV (reference sequence). The CDR3 contains 13 residues. CDR3 bases: TGTGCCAGCAAGAGGGGGTTAGGGGAGACCCAGTACTTC. Its protein product is CASKRGLGETQYF.

This clonotype was recorded once. The rearrangement uses TRBV4-3 and TRBJ1-1, with 8 bases aligning to TRBD1. CDR1 and CDR2 from the germline V gene are LGHNA and YSLEER. The CDR3 contains 14 residues. J lost 5 bases, V lost 4 bases, and 6 bases had no gene match. The CDR3 sequence is CASSPATGGTEAFF. The CDR3, as DNA: TGCGCCAGCAGCCCAGCCACAGGGGGAACTGAAGCTTTCTTT.